The 21 T cell receptor beta chains below were found in one sample sequenced in a study of cytomegalovirus exposure and HLA in healthy donors. With 60 Vbeta and 13 Jbeta primers, the PCR was carried out. TCRdb's table, derived via immunoSEQ multiplex PCR, lists solely in-frame clones and lacks some. Here the sample spans more than 250,000 clones, roughly 89% being singletons. The sequencing input was PBMCs. These receptors all stem from a woman under 30 in good health and CMV-seronegative.

The chain employs TRBV5-5 and TRBJ2-1, with 8 positions matching TRBD1. This CDR3 is built from 16 residues. Germline V gene sequence: CDR1 SGHKS, CDR2 YYEKEE (reference sequence). The J segment lost 4 bases and the V segment lost 4 bases, leaving 10 bases of the junction unmatched. CDR3 region: CASSPTTGGMYNEQFF. CDR3 DNA sequence: TGTGCCAGCAGCCCCACTACAGGGGGTATGTACAATGAGCAGTTCTTC.

The chain links TRBV2 to TRBJ1-4; D unresolved. Trimming took off 7 bases at V and 7 bases at J, with 16 bases between the two ends. Germline V gene sequence: CDR1 SNHLY, CDR2 FYNNEI. The length of the CDR3 is 14 residues. The CDR3 DNA follows: TGTGCCAGCATGTGGAGTCCCAAAGGTGAAAAACTGTTTTTT. Translating it yields CASMWSPKGEKLFF. The variable domain in full, with the rest retrieved from reference TRBV2 and TRBJ1-4, is EPEVTQTPSHQVTQMGQEVILRCVPISNHLYFYWYRQILGQKVEFLVSFYNNEISEKSEIFDDQFSVERPDGSNFTLKIRSTKLEDSAMYFCASMWSPKGEKLFFGSGTQLSVL.

V is TRBV5-4 and J is TRBJ2-3; TRBD2 is a possible D gene (5 bases). Germline V gives CDR1 SGHNT, CDR2 YYREEE (reference sequence). This CDR3 has 15 amino acids. Trimming took off 4 bases at V and 2 bases at J, with 14 bases between the two ends. CDR3: CASSPHNRDTDTQYF. The CDR3 bases are TGTGCCAGCAGCCCACATAACCGGGACACAGATACGCAGTATTTT.

V usage is TRBV14 and J usage is TRBJ2-3, with D maybe TRBD2 (6 bases). Germline V CDR1 and CDR2: SGHDN, FVKESK. The CDR3 is made up of 15 amino acids. V gave up 4 bases and J gave up 4 bases, with 15 bases separating them. The DNA of the CDR3 is TGTGCCAGCAGCCCCGCGGGACTTTTCGCAGATACGCAGTATTTT. This gives the protein CASSPAGLFADTQYF.

The J gene is TRBJ1-1, the V gene TRBV9, with D possibly matching TRBD1 (5 bases). Trimming took off 0 bases at V and 4 bases at J, with 13 bases between the two ends. CDR3 length: 15 residues. Per germline, CDR1 SGDLS and CDR2 YYNGEE. Here the CDR3 DNA reads TGTGCCAGCAGCGTAGCCTCGGGGGGGGGCACTGAAGCTTTCTTT. Amino acids: CASSVASGGGTEAFF.

The rearrangement links TRBV29-1 to TRBJ2-1; 11 bases agree with TRBD1. Trimming took 7 bases from V and 6 from J; bases not matched to a gene: 8. The CDR3 covers 14 residues. Germline V gene sequence: CDR1 SQVTM, CDR2 ANQGSEA. In nucleotides, the CDR3 is TGCAGCGCCCTAACCGGGACAGGGGGCAATGAGCAGTTCTTC. This gives the protein CSALTGTGGNEQFF.

The J gene is TRBJ1-4, the V gene TRBV6-6; D uncertain. The CDR3 totals 12 residues. Trimming took off 6 bases at V and 8 bases at J, with 10 bases between the two ends. The germline gives CDR1 MNHNY, CDR2 SVGAGI (reference sequence). In nucleotides, the CDR3 is TGTGCCAGCAGAACGGGCGGGGAAAAACTGTTTTTT. This sequence encodes CASRTGGEKLFF.

The chain has TRBV13 and TRBJ1-1; 10 bases fit TRBD1. The CDR3 length is 15 residues. Losses at the gene ends were 4 bases for V and 5 bases for J; bases not matched to a gene: 7. The germline V gene has CDR1 PRHDT and CDR2 FYEKMQ (reference sequence). The CDR3 spells CASSSWTGGRTEAFF. The CDR3 nucleotides are TGTGCCAGCAGCTCATGGACAGGGGGAAGAACTGAAGCTTTCTTT.

The chain uses TRBV30 and TRBJ2-1; unclear D gene. The length of the CDR3 is 16 residues. The ends were cut back, 2 bases at V and 0 bases at J, with 14 bases in the middle. Germline CDR1 GTSNPN, CDR2 SVGIG (reference sequence). The CDR3 spells CAWSPPLGSSYNEQFF. CDR3 nucleotide sequence: TGTGCCTGGAGTCCCCCCCTTGGTAGCTCCTACAATGAGCAGTTCTTC.

This chain connects TRBV5-4 to TRBJ2-2; D gene unclear. Germline CDR1 and CDR2: SGHNT and YYREEE (reference sequence). Between the trimmed V and J ends, which lost 2 bases and 1 base, there was a span of 6 bases. CDR3 length equals 14 residues. The CDR3 sequence is CASSLDMNTGELFF. The CDR3, as DNA: TGTGCCAGCAGCTTAGACATGAACACCGGGGAGCTGTTTTTT.

The chain links TRBV5-6 to TRBJ1-1, with D perhaps TRBD1 (5 bases). Germline CDR1 reads SGHDT; CDR2 reads YYEEEE. This CDR3 region has 14 residues. V lost 5 bases to trimming and J lost 7 bases, with 18 bases between them. The CDR3 is CASSTGTLRSEAFF. CDR3 nucleotide sequence: TGTGCCAGCAGTACCGGGACTCTAAGAAGTGAAGCTTTCTTT.

The chain carries TRBV4-1 and TRBJ2-7, with D possibly matching TRBD1 (6 bases). The CDR3 extends over 15 amino acids. V was shortened by 1 base and J by 2 bases, with 12 bases between the two germline ends. In germline, CDR1 is MGHRA, CDR2 YSYEKL. The CDR3 is CASSQASQGAYEQYF. In DNA, the CDR3 is TGCGCCAGCAGCCAAGCTTCACAGGGTGCCTACGAGCAGTACTTC.

In its sample, this clone was seen a few times. The chain couples TRBV2 to TRBJ2-6; 10 bases are shared with TRBD1. The trim removed 11 bases at V and 1 base at J, leaving 5 bases unmatched. The germline gives CDR1 SNHLY, CDR2 FYNNEI. This CDR3 contains 15 residues. CDR3: CASRQGASGANVLTF. Written as DNA, the CDR3 is TGTGCCTCTAGACAGGGGGCGTCTGGGGCCAACGTCCTGACTTTC. Based on the CDR3 plus reference TRBV2 and TRBJ2-6, the full variable domain is EPEVTQTPSHQVTQMGQEVILRCVPISNHLYFYWYRQILGQKVEFLVSFYNNEISEKSEIFDDQFSVERPDGSNFTLKIRSTKLEDSAMYFCASRQGASGANVLTFGAGSRLTVL.

The chain carries TRBV9 and TRBJ2-1, with no clear D. CDR1 and CDR2 from the germline V gene are SGDLS and YYNGEE. The V gene lost 0 bases and the J gene lost 3 bases, with 7 bases spanning the gap. There are 14 residues in the CDR3. The CDR3 region is CASSVVPSYNEQFF. The DNA for the CDR3 is TGTGCCAGCAGCGTAGTTCCCAGCTACAATGAGCAGTTCTTC. The full variable domain, in which reference TRBV9 and TRBJ2-1 provide the parts outside the CDR3, is DSGVTQTPKHLITATGQRVTLRCSPRSGDLSVYWYQQSLDQGLQFLIQYYNGEERAKGNILERFSAQQFPDLHSELNLSSLELGDSALYFCASSVVPSYNEQFFGPGTRLTVL.

The chain couples TRBV19 to TRBJ1-2, with 7 bases matching TRBD1. This CDR3 is 14 amino acids long. CDR1 is LNHDA, CDR2 SQIVND, per germline (reference sequence). The J segment lost 5 bases and the V segment lost 6 bases, leaving 9 bases of the junction unmatched. For the CDR3, the DNA is TGTGCCAGTAGAGACAGGGCTATTCCGTATGGCTACACCTTC. Its protein product is CASRDRAIPYGYTF. Filled out from reference TRBV19 and TRBJ1-2, the complete variable domain reads DGGITQSPKYLFRKEGQNVTLSCEQNLNHDAMYWYRQDPGQGLRLIYYSQIVNDFQKGDIAEGYSVSREKKESFPLTVTSAQKNPTAFYLCASRDRAIPYGYTFGSGTRLTVV.

The rearrangement uses TRBV11-3 and TRBJ2-5, with TRBD1 matching 8 bases. CDR1 SGHNT and CDR2 YENEEA come from the germline V gene. The CDR3 sequence is 15 residues long. The V gene end was trimmed by 2 bases and the J gene end by 4 bases; junction bases not matched to a gene: 6. Written as DNA, the CDR3 is TGTGCCAGCAGCTTACAGACAGGGGAAGGAGAGACCCAGTACTTC. Protein product: CASSLQTGEGETQYF.

J is TRBJ2-3 and V is TRBV18; the match to TRBD2 covers 12 bases. Germline CDR1 and CDR2: KGHSH and LQKENI. This CDR3 contains 15 residues. The junction had 3 bases not matched to a gene; V was cut back by 4 bases and J by 4 bases. The CDR3 coding sequence is TGTGCCAGCTCACAGACTAGCGGGGGACCAGATACGCAGTATTTT. It codes for CASSQTSGGPDTQYF.

The chain employs TRBV5-4 and TRBJ2-3, with a tentative D call TRBD1 (5 bases). Per the germline V gene, CDR1 is SGHNT and CDR2 is YYREEE (reference sequence). V was cut by 1 base and J by 5 bases, with 11 bases left in between. This CDR3 comprises 14 residues. CDR3 amino acids: CASSLQGIGDTQYF. The CDR3 nucleotides are TGTGCCAGCAGCTTGCAGGGTATAGGAGATACGCAGTATTTT.

The chain couples TRBV2 to TRBJ1-6; 7 bases match TRBD1. With V trimmed by 9 bases and J by 6 bases, 2 bases remained unmatched. CDR3 length equals 12 residues. Germline values: CDR1 SNHLY, CDR2 FYNNEI. For the CDR3, the DNA is TGTGCCAGGGGACAGATTAATTCACCCCTCCACTTT. It yields the protein CARGQINSPLHF.

The chain has TRBV29-1 and TRBJ1-2, with 7 bases matching TRBD1. The CDR3 loop spans 12 amino acids. Per the germline V gene, CDR1 is SQVTM and CDR2 is ANQGSEA. After removal of 7 bases from V and 8 bases from J, the junction contained 10 bases not matched to a gene. The CDR3 here is CSGYRGSVGYTF. The DNA of the CDR3 is TGCAGCGGATACAGGGGATCCGTCGGCTACACCTTC.

This chain joins TRBV30 and TRBJ1-5, with D perhaps TRBD1 (5 bases). Germline assignment: CDR1 GTSNPN and CDR2 SVGIG (reference sequence). This CDR3 region has 16 residues. Trimming removed 5 bases at V and 0 bases at J, with 17 bases between. CDR3: CAWAWGGTNSNQPQHF. The DNA for the CDR3 is TGTGCCTGGGCTTGGGGGGGTACGAATAGCAATCAGCCCCAGCATTTT.